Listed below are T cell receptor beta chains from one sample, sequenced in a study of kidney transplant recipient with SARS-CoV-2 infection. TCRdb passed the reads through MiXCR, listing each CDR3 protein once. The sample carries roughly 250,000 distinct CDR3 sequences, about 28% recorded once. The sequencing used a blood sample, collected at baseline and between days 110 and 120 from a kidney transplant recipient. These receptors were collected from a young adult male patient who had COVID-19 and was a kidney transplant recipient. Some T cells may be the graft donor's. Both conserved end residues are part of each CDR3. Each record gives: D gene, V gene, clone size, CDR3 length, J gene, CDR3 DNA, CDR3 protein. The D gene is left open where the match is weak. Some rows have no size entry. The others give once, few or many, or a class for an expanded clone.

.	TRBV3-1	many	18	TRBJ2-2	TGTGCCAGCAGCGGCTGCGCTCCCATTTCAGGCTTGACCGGGGAGCTGTTTTTT	CASSGCAPISGLTGELFF
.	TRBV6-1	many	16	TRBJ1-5	TGTGCCAGCAGTGAAGCGAACAGGGTACCGAATCAGCCCCAGCATTTT	CASSEANRVPNQPQHF
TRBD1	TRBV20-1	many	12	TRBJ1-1	TGCAGTGCCCGGGACAGGGTCACTGAAGCTTTCTTT	CSARDRVTEAFF
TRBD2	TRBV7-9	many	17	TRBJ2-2	TGTGCCAGCAGCTTAACCGTTACTAGCGGGAGATACGGGGAGCTGTTTTTT	CASSLTVTSGRYGELFF
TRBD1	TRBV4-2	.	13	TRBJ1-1	TGTGCCAGCAACTCTGGCAGGGGGCCTGAAGCTTTCTTT	CASNSGRGPEAFF
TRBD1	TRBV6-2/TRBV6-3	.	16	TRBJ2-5	TGTGCCAGCAGACCTCCCCGGGACAGGGACCAAGAGACCCAGTACTTC	CASRPPRDRDQETQYF
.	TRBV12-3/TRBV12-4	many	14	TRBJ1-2	TGTGCCAGCAGTTTCCAACCTGTTAACTATGGCTACACCTTC	CASSFQPVNYGYTF
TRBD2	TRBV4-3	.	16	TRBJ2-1	TGCGCCAGCAGCAGTAAAGCGGGGGGGTCTTTAAGTGAGCAGTTCTTC	CASSSKAGGSLSEQFF
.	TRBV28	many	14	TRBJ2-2	TGTGCCAGCAGTTTAAAGTATACCACCGGGGAGCTGTTTTTT	CASSLKYTTGELFF
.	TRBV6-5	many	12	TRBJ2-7	TGTGCCAGCAGTGATCCCGCGGACGAGCAGTACTTC	CASSDPADEQYF
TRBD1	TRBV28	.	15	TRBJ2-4	TGTGCCAGCAGTCAGGGACAGGGCGGCAAAAACATTCAGTACTTC	CASSQGQGGKNIQYF
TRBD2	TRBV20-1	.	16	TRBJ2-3	TGCAGTGCTAGAAAACGACTAGCGACGAGCACAGATACGCAGTATTTT	CSARKRLATSTDTQYF
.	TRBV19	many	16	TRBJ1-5	TGTGCCAGCCTCCCTGGGCAGGGGCGGAGCAATCAGCCCCAGCATTTT	CASLPGQGRSNQPQHF
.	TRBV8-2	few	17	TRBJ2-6	TGTGGCATGATGGTCAGGATAACACAAAGTCGGGCCAACGTCCTGACTTTC	CGMMVRITQSRANVLTF
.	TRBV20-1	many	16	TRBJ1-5	TGCAGTGCTAGTGTAGGATTCATGCTTAGCAATCAGCCCCAGCATTTT	CSASVGFMLSNQPQHF
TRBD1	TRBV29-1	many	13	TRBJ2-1	TGCAGCTCCTCCGGGACAGCGAACAATGAGCAGTTCTTC	CSSSGTANNEQFF
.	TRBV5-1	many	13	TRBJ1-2	TGCGCCAGCAGCTTGGGGGATACAGGCGGCTACACCTTC	CASSLGDTGGYTF
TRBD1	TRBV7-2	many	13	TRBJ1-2	TGTGCCAGCAGCTACGGGACAGTCTATGGCTACACCTTC	CASSYGTVYGYTF
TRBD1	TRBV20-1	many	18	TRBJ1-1	TGCAGTGCTAGGCGGCCGGGACAGGGGGCAAAAGTGAGCACTGAAGCTTTCTTT	CSARRPGQGAKVSTEAFF